Given below is one TCR beta chain in context. Its specificity is not known. This CDR3 is 13 amino acids long. V shed 10 bases and J 1 base; nucleotides not matched to a gene: 7. CDR1 MNHGY and CDR2 SVAAGI come from the germline V gene. The data stem from a study of shared clonotypes between healthy human individuals. Study-level points and caveats: In having few donors, the study represented limited genetic and exposure-history diversity. Sorted-subset sequencing was shown by rarefaction to be incomplete despite large depth.

Partitioning of CD4+ cells yielded a CD45RA+ naive subset and a CD45RA-negative memory subset. Original analysis: Junction-only sequences without quality scores were provided by ImmunoSEQ, so filtering was different. Sequenced by immunoSEQ multiplex PCR; TCRdb stores in-frame clones only, minus some. V, J and clone size were drawn from that table, and D and trimming were deduced from the DNA. This sample has roughly 2.4 million clones, with around 95% found just once. The genes are TRBV6-9 and TRBJ2-7, with 7 bases aligning to TRBD1. This TCR was sampled from a man in his late teens or twenties in good health. The sample consisted of naive CD4+ T cells sorted from blood. Subset given: CD45RA+ positively selected. The CDR3 protein is CAISRGFSYEQYF. Written as DNA, the CDR3 is TGTGCCATTTCCAGGGGGTTTTCCTACGAGCAGTACTTC.